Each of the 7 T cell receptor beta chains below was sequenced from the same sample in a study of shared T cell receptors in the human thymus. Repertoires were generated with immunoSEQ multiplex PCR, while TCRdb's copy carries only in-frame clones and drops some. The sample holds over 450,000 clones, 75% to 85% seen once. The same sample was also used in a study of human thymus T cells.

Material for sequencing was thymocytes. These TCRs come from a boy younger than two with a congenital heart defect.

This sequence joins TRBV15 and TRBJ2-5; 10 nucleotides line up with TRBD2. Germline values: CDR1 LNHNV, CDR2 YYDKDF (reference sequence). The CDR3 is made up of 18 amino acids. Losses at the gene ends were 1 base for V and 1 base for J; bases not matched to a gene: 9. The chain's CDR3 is CATSRAHTSGKFQETQYF. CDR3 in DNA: TGTGCCACCAGCAGAGCCCATACTAGCGGGAAGTTCCAAGAGACCCAGTACTTC. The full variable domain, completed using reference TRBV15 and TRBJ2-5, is DAMVIQNPRYQVTQFGKPVTLSCSQTLNHNVMYWYQQKSSQAPKLLFHYYDKDFNNEADTPDNFQSRRPNTSFCFLDIRSPGLGDTAMYLCATSRAHTSGKFQETQYFGPGTRLLVL.

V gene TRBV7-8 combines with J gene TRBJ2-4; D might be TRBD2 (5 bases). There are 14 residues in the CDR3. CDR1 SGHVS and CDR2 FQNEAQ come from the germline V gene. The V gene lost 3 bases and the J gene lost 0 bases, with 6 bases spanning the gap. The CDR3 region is CASSFEGAKNIQYF. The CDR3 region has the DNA TGTGCCAGCAGCTTTGAGGGAGCCAAAAACATTCAGTACTTC.

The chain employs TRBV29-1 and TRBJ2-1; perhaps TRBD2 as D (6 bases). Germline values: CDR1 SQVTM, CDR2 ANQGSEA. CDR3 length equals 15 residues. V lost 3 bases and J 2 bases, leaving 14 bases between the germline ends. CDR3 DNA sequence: TGCAGCGTTGATTGGGGGGTCCTAACCTACAATGAGCAGTTCTTC. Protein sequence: CSVDWGVLTYNEQFF.

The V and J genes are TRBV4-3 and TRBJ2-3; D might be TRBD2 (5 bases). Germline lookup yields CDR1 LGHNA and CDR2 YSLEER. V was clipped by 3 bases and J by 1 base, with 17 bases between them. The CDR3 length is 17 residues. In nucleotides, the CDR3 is TGCGCCAGCAGCCAGGGGAAAGGAGGCCTTCGCACAGATACGCAGTATTTT. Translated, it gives CASSQGKGGLRTDTQYF.

CDR3 sequence (DNA): TGTGCCAGTAGTTCGGGACAGGGCAACGAGCAGTACTTC. It yields the protein CASSSGQGNEQYF. V usage is TRBV19 and J usage is TRBJ2-7, with TRBD1 identical over 9 bases. The trim removed 5 bases at V and 5 bases at J, leaving 4 bases unmatched. Germline loops: CDR1 LNHDA, CDR2 SQIVND (reference sequence). This CDR3 has 13 residues. Full variable domain (outside the CDR3, taken from reference TRBV19 and TRBJ2-7): DGGITQSPKYLFRKEGQNVTLSCEQNLNHDAMYWYRQDPGQGLRLIYYSQIVNDFQKGDIAEGYSVSREKKESFPLTVTSAQKNPTAFYLCASSSGQGNEQYFGPGTRLTVT.

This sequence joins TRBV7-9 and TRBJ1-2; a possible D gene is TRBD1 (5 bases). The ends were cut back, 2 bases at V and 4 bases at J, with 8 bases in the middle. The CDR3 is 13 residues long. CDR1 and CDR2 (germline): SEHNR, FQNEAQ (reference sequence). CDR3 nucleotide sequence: TGTGCCAGCAGCTTAAGGGGCTCCTATGGCTACACCTTC. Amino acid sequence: CASSLRGSYGYTF.

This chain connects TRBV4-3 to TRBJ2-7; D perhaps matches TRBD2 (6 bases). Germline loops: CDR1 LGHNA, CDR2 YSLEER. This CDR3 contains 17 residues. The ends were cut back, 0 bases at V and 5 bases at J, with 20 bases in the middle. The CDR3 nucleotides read TGCGCCAGCAGCCAAGAGGGGATAGCGGCATCGGTGAACGAGCAGTACTTC. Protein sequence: CASSQEGIAASVNEQYF.